This T cell receptor (beta chain) was observed in a study of blood T cell repertoires in COVID-19 (dated by TCRdb to the early 2020s). General notes on the study: Samples covering the acute and convalescent phases of COVID-19 were provided by collaborators in the United States, Italy and Spain. The prospective study material was composed of cDNA or gDNA derived from T cells, B-cell-depleted T cells, or PBMCs. The dataset comprised deeply sampled blood TCRbeta repertoires from subjects exposed to, actively infected with, or recovered from COVID-19. The repertoires were released in a freely available public database intended as a resource for research on the immune response to SARS-CoV-2. The samples were drawn from the first 160 participants of the ongoing ImmuneRACE study and from over a thousand subjects provided by 6 global collaborators. Nearly every sample came with metadata listing a de-identified subject ID, COVID-19 status, age in years and sex. HLA class I and class II types, where available, came from metadata supplied by the sample provider rather than from assay-based typing. Overall results and qualifications from the work: The amount of clinical and demographic metadata varied by source and participant and was provided uncurated.

TCRbeta CDR3 regions were amplified from genomic DNA using the immunoSEQ Assay, a bias-controlled multiplex PCR. In the original analysis: The number of nucleated cells in each sample was estimated by amplification of reference gene primers within the assay. To quantify the absolute abundance of each unique TCRbeta CDR3 rearrangement, sequence reads were collapsed and filtered. Productive Simpson clonality was computed per sample as the square root of Simpson's diversity index over productive rearrangements. Here the immuneACCESS table is served through TCRdb, limited to in-frame sequences with V and J called. Missing clones are a known gap in these copies; in checked studies unresolved V genes cover under half, and the rest lacks a known reason. For V, J and clone size, that table is used; D and trimming come from the DNA. The sample table records approximately 75,000 clones; approximately 84% of these occur just once. Over 10% of the sample comes from the top ten.

Its CDR3 holds 15 amino acids, cysteine through phenylalanine. Of the read, only the CDR3 DNA is kept; its 45 bases are in frame from base 1. From the germline V gene, CDR1 is LGHNA and CDR2 is YNFKEQ. Trimming takes 4 bases from V and 8 bases from J, and the germline ends sit 17 bases apart. One collaborating source in Seattle enrolled patients during active infection and followed them longitudinally through the course of disease. Each collaborating institution followed its own protocols to collect whole blood in K2EDTA tubes. For TCRbeta analysis, collaborators shipped samples in one of three forms: frozen whole blood, isolated PBMCs, or DNA extracted from either of those sample types. Of note for this clone: No cognate antigen has been identified for it. It has no much larger one-base neighbor in the sample; base qualities were not kept.

The rearranged segments are TRBV4-2 and TRBJ2-2, and perhaps TRBD2 as D gene, on 6 matching bases. The clonotype originates from a man aged 50-59 years with COVID-19, enrolled during active disease. Sequencing was done on a sample of peripheral blood. The CDR3 region: CASSLKRGEMGELFF. Read as DNA, the sequence is TGTGCCAGCAGCCTCAAGCGCGGGGAAATGGGGGAGCTGTTTTTT.